This TCR beta chain emerged from a study of OX40 agonist ivuxolimab in advanced cancers. Study-wide background: Patients got intravenous ivuxolimab at 0.01 to 10 mg/kg every 2 weeks. It was permissible to have had prior anti-PD-1, anti-PD-L1 or anti-CTLA-4 therapy, and more than 30% had some.

Sequenced by immunoSEQ multiplex PCR; TCRdb stores in-frame clones only, minus some. The repertoire holds around 77,000 clones, with more than 90% as singletons. The germline V gene encodes CDR1 MNHEY and CDR2 SMNVEV (reference sequence). The CDR3 contains 13 residues. V lost 4 bases to trimming and J lost 6 bases; unmatched junction nucleotides: 4. The TCR was taken from an adult with an advanced solid tumor such as melanoma, head and neck, liver or kidney cancer. Here the sequenced sample was CD4+ or CD8+ T cells sorted from blood, taken in a trial of the OX40 agonist ivuxolimab. The chain is built from TRBV27 and TRBJ2-3, with 7 bases fitting TRBD1. The DNA for the CDR3 is TGTGCCAGCAGTTACCGGGACAGCGATACGCAGTATTTT. Translating gives CASSYRDSDTQYF.